The present entry profiles one T cell receptor beta chain with its context. The data belong to a study of beta chain features in type 1 diabetes. The sequenced template was cDNA made from the entire isolated RNA. TCRdb's copy holds only in-frame clones and misses some; the assay was immunoSEQ multiplex PCR. This table has tens of thousands of clones, approximately 50% appearing once. V was cut by 1 base and J by 3 bases, with 4 bases left in between. Germline V CDR1 and CDR2: SGHNT, YYREEE (reference sequence). This CDR3 region has 12 residues. The sample consisted of central memory CD4+ T cells from blood. This sequence originates from a woman younger than 30 in good health. The chain carries TRBV5-4 and TRBJ2-5; no firm D call. CDR3 DNA sequence: TGTGCCAGCAGCTTGCCCAAAGAGACCCAGTACTTC. Residues: CASSLPKETQYF. The full variable domain, its missing parts supplied by reference TRBV5-4 and TRBJ2-5, is ETGVTQSPTHLIKTRGQQVTLRCSSQSGHNTVSWYQQALGQGPQFIFQYYREEENGRGNFPPRFSGLQFPNYSSELNVNALELDDSALYLCASSLPKETQYFGPGTRLLVL.